This passage covers 14 T cell receptor beta chains from one sample sequenced in a study of shared clonotypes between healthy human individuals. Data came from immunoSEQ multiplex PCR; TCRdb stores just in-frame clones and leaves some out. Of 850,000 to 1,100,000 clones in the sample, about 72% were seen once. The sequencing sample was made of memory CD4+ T cells from PBMCs. Subset noted: CD45RA-negative fraction. Receptors were obtained from a man aged 18-30 years in good health. Some clones in this sample may be carry-over from other donors' samples.

This clone appeared once. Different DNA sequences within this sample yield the same CDR3. CDR3 nucleotides: TGTGCCAGCAGCCCCAGTAGTGAGCAGTTCTTC. Amino acids: CASSPSSEQFF. The gene calls are TRBV6-6 and TRBJ2-1; D is uncertain. Trimming cost V 6 bases and J 9 bases, with 9 bases left between them. There are 11 residues in the CDR3. Germline V gene sequence: CDR1 MNHNY, CDR2 SVGAGI (reference sequence).

The CDR3, as DNA: TGTGCCAGCTTTATAGTCATGAGTGAAGCTTTCTTT. This translates into CASFIVMSEAFF. The chain has TRBV28 and TRBJ1-1; unclear D gene. The CDR3 is made up of 12 amino acids. Germline CDR1 reads MDHEN; CDR2 reads SYDVKM. V lost 8 bases and J 7 bases, leaving 14 bases between the germline ends.

V usage is TRBV6-1 and J usage is TRBJ2-1, with TRBD2 matching 7 bases. The germline V gene encodes CDR1 MNHNS and CDR2 SASEGT. Unmatched junction bases numbered 7, after V lost 3 bases and J lost 5 bases. The CDR3 is 15 residues long. CDR3 region: CASSERAGDHNEQFF. The CDR3 bases are TGTGCCAGCAGTGAGCGGGCGGGAGATCACAATGAGCAGTTCTTC.

This chain joins TRBV6-6 and TRBJ2-7, with a possible D match to TRBD1 (6 bases). V lost 2 bases and J 3 bases, leaving 11 bases between the germline ends. The germline V gene has CDR1 MNHNY and CDR2 SVGAGI (reference sequence). There are 14 residues in the CDR3. The CDR3 protein is CASSYAVRGYEQYF. Here the CDR3 DNA reads TGTGCCAGCAGTTACGCCGTCAGGGGCTACGAGCAGTACTTC.

The chain has TRBV6-5 and TRBJ1-3, with D possibly matching TRBD1 (5 bases). The V end was cut by 6 bases, the J end by 0 bases, with 9 bases between. CDR1 is MNHEY and CDR2 is SVGAGI in the germline V gene. The CDR3 loop spans 14 amino acids. CDR3 sequence: CASSRQSSGNTIYF. The CDR3 DNA is TGTGCCAGCAGCCGACAGAGCTCTGGAAACACCATATATTTT.

This clone was found once. The rearrangement uses TRBV4-1 and TRBJ1-2; 8 positions match TRBD1. V lost 1 base and J lost 6; bases outside the gene matches: 16. CDR1 and CDR2 from the germline V gene are MGHRA and YSYEKL. The CDR3 is 18 residues long. The CDR3 nucleotides read TGCGCCAGCAGCCAAGGACCAACTCAAGGACAGGGTTCAGATGGCTACACCTTC. Its protein is CASSQGPTQGQGSDGYTF.

This chain joins TRBV5-1 and TRBJ2-5; 8 positions agree with TRBD1. Germline CDR1 is SGHRS and CDR2 is YFSETQ. The V segment lost 4 bases and the J segment 5 bases; nucleotides outside the gene matches: 7. The CDR3 totals 14 residues. This CDR3 is CASSPGQAWETQYF. In DNA, the CDR3 is TGCGCCAGCAGCCCGGGACAGGCTTGGGAGACCCAGTACTTC.

The chain uses TRBV14 and TRBJ2-3; the D gene is possibly TRBD1 (5 bases). This CDR3 is built from 17 residues. Germline V CDR1 and CDR2: SGHDN, FVKESK. V shed 0 bases and J shed 2 bases, with 15 bases lying between them. CDR3 in DNA: TGTGCCAGCAGCCAAGAATCGCTTGGACACCCCACAGATACGCAGTATTTT. This codes for CASSQESLGHPTDTQYF.

As regards this clone: Mismatch with germline at one junction end may stem from a read error. The chain links TRBV19 to TRBJ2-7, with 9 nucleotides matching TRBD1. Germline V CDR1 and CDR2: LNHDA, SQIVND (reference sequence). The CDR3 has 15 amino acids. The CDR3 nucleotides are TGTGCCAGTAGCAACCGGGACAGGGACTCCCACGAGCAGTACTTC. It specifies CASSNRDRDSHEQYF.

The chain couples TRBV5-1 to TRBJ2-1; 11 bases match TRBD2. In germline, CDR1 is SGHRS, CDR2 YFSETQ. The CDR3 is 16 amino acids. V gave up 0 bases and J gave up 4 bases; unmatched junction bases: 3. The CDR3 coding sequence is TGCGCCAGCAGCTTGGCGACTAGCGGGATTTACAATGAGCAGTTCTTC. It codes for CASSLATSGIYNEQFF.

A note on this clone: A much larger clone lies a single base off, so this may be a read error. The chain couples TRBV5-1 to TRBJ2-3, with D perhaps TRBD1 (6 bases). Germline V lookup: CDR1 SGHRS, CDR2 YFSETQ. This CDR3 contains 14 residues. The V end was cut by 4 bases, the J end by 2 bases, with 11 bases between. The DNA for the CDR3 is TGCGCCAGCAGCATGGACAGAAACACAGATACGCAGTATTTT. It codes for CASSMDRNTDTQYF.

The chain recombines TRBV28 with TRBJ2-2, with D perhaps being TRBD1 or TRBD2 (6 bases each). Trimming shortened V by 8 bases and J by 3 bases, and 19 bases separated the two germline ends. This CDR3 contains 16 residues. Germline-derived CDR1 and CDR2 are MDHEN and SYDVKM. In DNA form, the CDR3 reads TGTGCCAGCGGACCGTGGAAGGAGGGGGACACCGGGGAGCTGTTTTTT. The encoded protein is CASGPWKEGDTGELFF.

The chain carries TRBV4-3 and TRBJ1-2; D is unresolved. The CDR3 totals 15 residues. Germline assignment: CDR1 LGHNA and CDR2 YSLEER. Deletions cut 0 bases from V and 8 bases from J, with 16 bases between. The CDR3 protein is CASSQDTGASWGYTF. CDR3 in DNA: TGCGCCAGCAGCCAAGATACGGGCGCATCATGGGGCTACACCTTC.

This clone was picked up a small number of times. The J gene is TRBJ1-1, the V gene TRBV28, with 8 positions matching TRBD1. The CDR3 extends over 13 amino acids. Per germline, CDR1 MDHEN and CDR2 SYDVKM. The J segment lost 8 bases and the V segment lost 2 bases, leaving 4 bases of the junction unmatched. CDR3 sequence reads: CASSLDRGEEAFF. In DNA form, the CDR3 reads TGTGCCAGCAGTTTAGACAGGGGCGAGGAAGCTTTCTTT.